This is a list of T cell receptor beta chains from one sample in a study of CD8+ T cells in alopecia areata. The protocol was immunoSEQ multiplex PCR, while the TCRdb copy is restricted to in-frame clones and leaves out a portion. This table holds 150,000 to 200,000 clones, 60% found once. The sequenced sample was CD4+ T cells sorted from blood, obtained at week 24, from a patient treated with tofacitinib. These receptors were collected from a human donor with alopecia areata. The CDR3 runs from the conserved cysteine through the conserved F or W. The D gene is left open where the match is weak.

>TRBJ2-7|TRBV2|TRBD1
CASSSDRGYEQYF
>TRBJ2-2|TRBV7-7|.
CASSFSGNTGELFF
>TRBJ1-5|TRBV5-1|.
CASSFEPGSWQPQHF
>TRBJ1-1|TRBV30|.
CAWSLESSYTEAFF
>TRBJ1-1|TRBV5-1|.
CASSAHPPGTITEAFF
>TRBJ1-1|TRBV19|.
CASSTDMQNTEAFF
>TRBJ2-1|TRBV30|TRBD2
CAWAILAGGPNEQFF
>TRBJ1-5|TRBV6-1|.
CASSTGANQPQHF
>TRBJ2-3|TRBV29-1|.
CSVDVGNTDTQYF
>TRBJ2-3|TRBV13|.
CASSLVAGADTQYF
>TRBJ2-7|TRBV2|.
CASSEGGHSYEQYF
>TRBJ1-2|TRBV30|TRBD1
CAWSETGMGIF
>TRBJ2-1|TRBV19|.
CASNRGKSRDEQFF
>TRBJ2-5|TRBV9|TRBD1
CASSVVANRGFETQYF
>TRBJ2-7|TRBV29-1|.
CSVRYGVEQYF
>TRBJ1-2|TRBV6-1|TRBD1
CASSEPTGTGGHSYGYTF
>TRBJ1-6|TRBV6-1|.
CASSNNRVLRSPLHF
>TRBJ1-6|TRBV11-1|.
CASSSDRNSPLHF
>TRBJ2-7|TRBV25-1|.
CASSEEDGERAYF
>TRBJ2-4|TRBV4-3|TRBD1
CASSQEPRDRVNIQYF
>TRBJ2-2|TRBV4-3|.
CASSPGGVRGELFF
>TRBJ1-1|TRBV4-1|.
CASSQVWQRNTEAFF
>TRBJ1-6|TRBV27|.
CASSMNRVPNSPLHF
>TRBJ1-5|TRBV30|TRBD1
CAWSQQGSQPQHF
>TRBJ1-1|TRBV29-1|.
CSVRLGRDTEAFF
>TRBJ1-2|TRBV7-2|.
CASSLADRNPWDGYTF
>TRBJ1-5|TRBV29-1|.
CSVTIGGLIGNQPQHF
>TRBJ1-2|TRBV29-1|.
CSVDEGNYGYTF
>TRBJ1-1|TRBV7-2|.
CASSLGTGTEAFF
>TRBJ2-2|TRBV5-1|.
CASSSRRDGPIGELFF
>TRBJ1-2|TRBV7-2|.
CASSLGGARGDYGYTF
>TRBJ2-1|TRBV2|.
CASRAGNEQFF
>TRBJ2-1|TRBV5-8|.
CASSRLAVSYNEQFF
>TRBJ2-1|TRBV5-6|TRBD2
CASSSFTSGGAYEQFF
>TRBJ2-3|TRBV5-1|TRBD1
CASSPGTATDTQYF
>TRBJ1-2|TRBV6-6|.
CASRGRNYGYTF
>TRBJ1-1|TRBV15|.
CATSRPTGNTEAFF
>TRBJ2-3|TRBV2|TRBD2
CASKRGGRDSTQYF
>TRBJ2-5|TRBV9|TRBD2
CASSVASGGPETQYF
>TRBJ2-7|TRBV5-4|TRBD1
CASSLWNRGSSYEQYF
>TRBJ1-1|TRBV27|.
CASSLKGNTEAFF
>TRBJ2-6|TRBV5-1|TRBD1
CASSLQPTGAGANVLTF
>TRBJ2-1|TRBV7-2|TRBD2
CASSSRTSGGAIEQFF
>TRBJ1-5|TRBV5-6|.
CASSPWTVEGSNQPQHF
>TRBJ1-2|TRBV2|.
CASSLSTEVGYTF
>TRBJ2-5|TRBV19|TRBD2
CASRRRGGAETQYF
>TRBJ1-5|TRBV15|.
CATSRDRGASLDQPQHF
>TRBJ2-2|TRBV5-1|.
CASSLRTVNTGELFF
>TRBJ1-2|TRBV30|.
CAWSMLLGYTF
>TRBJ1-1|TRBV13|.
CASSLGTEAFF
>TRBJ1-6|TRBV28|.
CASSSRLGGGFRSPLHF
>TRBJ1-1|TRBV9|.
CASSVGGQRTEAFF
>TRBJ1-5|TRBV30|.
CAWSGAVHQPQHF